This T cell receptor beta chain was identified in a study of cytomegalovirus exposure and HLA in healthy donors. Study results and caveats: The authors enumerated under 200 TCR beta chains as linked to cytomegalovirus.

Germline values: CDR1 ENHRY, CDR2 SYGVKD. This CDR3 has 16 amino acids. With 8 bases clipped from V and 1 base from J, the junction kept 11 bases outside the gene matches. Regarding this clone: Its antigen remains unidentified.

Libraries were prepared by immunoSEQ multiplex PCR; TCRdb keeps only in-frame clonotypes and omits some of them. The table has 95,000 to 150,000 clones, about nine tenths seen once. This chain connects TRBV10-3 to TRBJ1-1, with 9 positions matching TRBD1. The clonotype originates from a woman aged 18-29 years in good health and CMV-seronegative. Sequencing was done on a sample of PBMCs. The CDR3 sequence: CAISPETGGPNTEAFF. The CDR3 region has the DNA TGTGCCATCTCCCCCGAGACAGGGGGACCGAACACTGAAGCTTTCTTT.